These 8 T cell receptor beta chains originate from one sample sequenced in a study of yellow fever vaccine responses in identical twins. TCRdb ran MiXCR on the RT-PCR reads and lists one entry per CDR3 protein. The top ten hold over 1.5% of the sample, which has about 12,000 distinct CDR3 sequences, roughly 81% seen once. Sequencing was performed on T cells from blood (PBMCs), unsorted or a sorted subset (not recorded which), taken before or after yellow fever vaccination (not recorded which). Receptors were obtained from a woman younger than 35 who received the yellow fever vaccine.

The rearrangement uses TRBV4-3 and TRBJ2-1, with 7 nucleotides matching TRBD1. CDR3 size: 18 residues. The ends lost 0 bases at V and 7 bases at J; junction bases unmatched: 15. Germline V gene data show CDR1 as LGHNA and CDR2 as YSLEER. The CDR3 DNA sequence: TGCGCCAGCAGCCAAGACAGAACCACCGGGACAGACTCTAATGAGCAGTTCTTC. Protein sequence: CASSQDRTTGTDSNEQFF.

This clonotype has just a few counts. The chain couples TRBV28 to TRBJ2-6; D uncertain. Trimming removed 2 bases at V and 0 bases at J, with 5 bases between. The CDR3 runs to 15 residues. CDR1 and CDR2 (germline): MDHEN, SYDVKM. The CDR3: CASSLRLSGANVLTF. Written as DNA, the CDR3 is TGTGCCAGCAGTTTAAGACTCTCTGGGGCCAACGTCCTGACTTTC.

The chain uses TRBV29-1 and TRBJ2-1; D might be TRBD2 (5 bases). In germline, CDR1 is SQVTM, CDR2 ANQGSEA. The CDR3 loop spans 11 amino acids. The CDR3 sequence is CVGGSYNEQFF. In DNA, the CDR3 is TGCGTAGGAGGCTCCTACAATGAGCAGTTCTTC.

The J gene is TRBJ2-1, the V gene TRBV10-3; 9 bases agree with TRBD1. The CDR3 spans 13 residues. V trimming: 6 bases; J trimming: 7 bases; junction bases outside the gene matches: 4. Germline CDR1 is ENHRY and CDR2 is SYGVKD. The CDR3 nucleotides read TGTGCCATCAGCATGGACAGGGGAAATGAGCAGTTCTTC. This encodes CAISMDRGNEQFF.

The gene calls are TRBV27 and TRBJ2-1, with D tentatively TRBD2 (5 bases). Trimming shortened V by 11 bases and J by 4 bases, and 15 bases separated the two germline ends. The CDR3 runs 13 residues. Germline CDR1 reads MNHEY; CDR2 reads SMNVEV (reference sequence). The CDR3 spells CAPLEEVYNEQFF. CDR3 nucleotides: TGTGCCCCGCTCGAGGAGGTTTACAATGAGCAGTTCTTC.

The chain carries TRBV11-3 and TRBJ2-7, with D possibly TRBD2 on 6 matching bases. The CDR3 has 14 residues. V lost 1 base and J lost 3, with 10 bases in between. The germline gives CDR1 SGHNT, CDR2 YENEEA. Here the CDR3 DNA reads TGTGCCAGCAGCTTAGCAGGACTACGCTACGAGCAGTACTTC. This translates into CASSLAGLRYEQYF.

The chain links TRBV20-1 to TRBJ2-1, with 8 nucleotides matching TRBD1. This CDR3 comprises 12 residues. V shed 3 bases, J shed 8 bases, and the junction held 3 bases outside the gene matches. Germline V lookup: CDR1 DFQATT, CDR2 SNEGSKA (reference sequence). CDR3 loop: CSASDRGDEQFF. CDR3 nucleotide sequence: TGCAGTGCTAGTGACAGGGGCGATGAGCAGTTCTTC.

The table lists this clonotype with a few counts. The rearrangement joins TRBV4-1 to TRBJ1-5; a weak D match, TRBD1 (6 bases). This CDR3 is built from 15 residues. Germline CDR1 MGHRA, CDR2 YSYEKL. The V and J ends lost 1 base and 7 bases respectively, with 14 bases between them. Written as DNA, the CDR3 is TGCGCCAGCAGCCAAGTTACAGGGACCAGCCAGCCCCAGCATTTT. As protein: CASSQVTGTSQPQHF.